The 13 T cell receptor beta chains in this list originate from one sample, sequenced in a study of blood T cells in healthy people across ages. A second about 6 to 12 cycle PCR used barcoded and J-beta primers. TCRdb re-analysed the 5' RACE reads in MiXCR, keeping a single row per CDR3 protein. The table includes around 1.5 million distinct CDR3 sequences, almost 35% detected once. The sample consisted of blood. Receptors originate from a woman aged 25 to 45 in good health.

This clonotype was seen many times. The rearrangement uses TRBV13 and TRBJ2-3; 13 bases align to TRBD2. After removal of 5 bases from V and 2 bases from J, the junction contained 7 bases not matched to a gene. CDR3 length: 17 amino acids. The germline V gene encodes CDR1 PRHDT and CDR2 FYEKMQ (reference sequence). This chain's CDR3 is CASSPGTSGDFTDTQYF. The CDR3 coding sequence is TGTGCCAGCAGCCCCGGGACTAGCGGGGACTTCACAGATACGCAGTATTTT.

A few counts support this clonotype. The chain combines TRBV3-1 with TRBJ2-7; D could derive from TRBD1 or TRBD2 (5 bases each). This CDR3 contains 16 residues. V lost 0 bases and J lost 4, with 16 bases in between. Germline V CDR1 and CDR2: LGHDT, YNNKEL (reference sequence). CDR3 in amino acids: CASSQDRAGRGYEQYF. Written as DNA, the CDR3 is TGTGCCAGCAGCCAAGATCGGGCAGGGCGAGGGTACGAGCAGTACTTC.

This chain links TRBV3-1 with TRBJ1-4; weak D call: TRBD1 (5 bases). The CDR3 contains 16 residues. Germline assignment: CDR1 LGHDT and CDR2 YNNKEL (reference sequence). V lost 2 bases, J lost 8 bases, and 18 bases lay in between. The CDR3 coding sequence is TGTGCCAGCAGCCAAAACCTGGGGACCGTTGTCGAAAAACTGTTTTTT. The encoded protein is CASSQNLGTVVEKLFF.

V gene TRBV20-1 combines with J gene TRBJ2-2; D possibly uses TRBD1 or TRBD2 (5 bases each). The CDR3 covers 15 residues. V was cut by 5 bases and J by 1 base, with 14 bases left in between. The V gene's germline CDR1 is DFQATT and CDR2 SNEGSKA (reference sequence). This chain's CDR3 is CSASRGGVNTGELFF. The DNA for the CDR3 is TGCAGTGCTTCCCGGGGCGGAGTGAACACCGGGGAGCTGTTTTTT.

This clonotype was observed a handful of times. The gene calls are TRBV28 and TRBJ2-7, with D possibly TRBD2 on 7 matching bases. This CDR3 region has 14 residues. Germline V gives CDR1 MDHEN, CDR2 SYDVKM. Between the trimmed V and J ends, which lost 6 bases and 6 bases, there was a span of 18 bases. The CDR3 DNA follows: TGTGCCAGCAGCAAGGGGGGGACCCTACCCGAGCAGTACTTC. Amino acids: CASSKGGTLPEQYF. The full variable domain, its missing parts supplied by reference TRBV28 and TRBJ2-7, is DVKVTQSSRYLVKRTGEKVFLECVQDMDHENMFWYRQDPGLGLRLIYFSYDVKMKEKGDIPEGYSVSREKKERFSLILESASTNQTSMYLCASSKGGTLPEQYFGPGTRLTVT.

This clonotype occurred once. One junction end does not reproduce the germline sequence, and a read error may be involved. The V gene is TRBV2, the J gene TRBJ2-1; D might be TRBD2 (6 bases). The CDR3 covers 14 residues. Germline V lookup: CDR1 SNHLY, CDR2 FYNNEI. The CDR3 DNA is TGTGCCAGCAGTGGACTAGTTTTTGACAATGGGCAGTTCTTC. This sequence encodes CASSGLVFDNGQFF.

This clonotype was observed a few times. This chain uses TRBV29-1 with TRBJ1-2; perhaps TRBD1 as D (6 bases). Trimming took 6 bases from V and 8 from J, leaving 22 bases between them. Germline CDR1 SQVTM, CDR2 ANQGSEA. This CDR3 is 14 amino acids long. CDR3 nucleotide sequence: TGCAGCGTCAAAAACCGGGACATTCCCTTCGGCTACACCTTC. Its protein is CSVKNRDIPFGYTF.

Turning to this clonotype: A junction end diverges from the germline sequence, so it may reflect a read error. The rearrangement joins TRBV19 to TRBJ1-6, with 9 bases that match TRBD1. The germline gives CDR1 LNHDA, CDR2 SQIVND (reference sequence). CDR3 size: 13 residues. CDR3 nucleotides: TGTGCCAGTAGTATGGACAGGGGTTCACCCCGCCACTTT. It specifies CASSMDRGSPRHF.

This clonotype has a handful of counts. The chain joins TRBV4-1 to TRBJ1-5; possibly TRBD1 for D (6 bases). From germline, CDR1 is MGHRA and CDR2 YSYEKL. The CDR3 covers 17 residues. V lost 0 bases, J lost 2 bases, and 14 bases lay in between. The CDR3 DNA reads TGCGCCAGCAGCCAAGAGGGGTGGGGGCCGGGCAATCAGCCCCAGCATTTT. This sequence encodes CASSQEGWGPGNQPQHF.

The rearrangement links TRBV9 to TRBJ2-3; 8 positions agree with TRBD2. With V trimmed by 0 bases and J by 0 bases, 12 bases remained unmatched. The germline CDR1 and CDR2 sequences are SGDLS and YYNGEE. This CDR3 comprises 19 residues. The CDR3 spells CASSVAPSGGPSSTDTQYF. The CDR3 coding sequence is TGTGCCAGCAGCGTAGCACCCAGCGGGGGTCCCAGTAGCACAGATACGCAGTATTTT.

There are many counts of this clonotype. The chain couples TRBV20-1 to TRBJ2-1; 14 bases match TRBD2. Germline CDR1 is DFQATT and CDR2 is SNEGSKA (reference sequence). The CDR3 is 14 amino acids. Losses at the gene ends were 5 bases for V and 10 bases for J; bases not matched to a gene: 7. The CDR3, as DNA: TGCAGTGCTGTGGGACTAGCGGGAGTACAGGAGCAGTTCTTC. Translation: CSAVGLAGVQEQFF.

The chain recombines TRBV12-3 or TRBV12-4 with TRBJ2-5; D could derive from TRBD1 or TRBD2 (6 bases each). The ends were cut back, 3 bases at V and 5 bases at J, with 16 bases in the middle. The CDR3 length is 15 residues. The chain's CDR3 is CASSLRGTSRETQYF. The CDR3, as DNA: TGTGCCAGCAGTTTGAGGGGGACTTCCCGGGAGACCCAGTACTTC.

The chain employs TRBV11-2 and TRBJ2-7, with 7 bases lining up with TRBD1. CDR3 length equals 14 residues. Germline values: CDR1 SGHAT, CDR2 FQNNGV. The J segment lost 1 base and the V segment lost 5 bases, leaving 5 bases of the junction unmatched. Written as DNA, the CDR3 is TGTGCCAGCAGCGTAACGGGACAGTCCTACGAGCAGTACTTC. It yields the protein CASSVTGQSYEQYF.